A selection of T cell receptor beta chains follows, all from one sample in a study of cytomegalovirus exposure and HLA in healthy donors. Libraries were prepared by immunoSEQ multiplex PCR; TCRdb keeps only in-frame clonotypes and omits some of them. The sample contains 90,000 to 100,000 clones, 78% of which appear only once. The sequenced material came from PBMCs. Source of these receptors: a woman in her sixties in good health and CMV-seronegative. The CDR3 runs from the conserved cysteine through the conserved F or W. A D gene is named only where the DNA matches it firmly. Size values are once, few and many counts, or a class for expanded clones, and some rows have none.

V gene	J gene	clone size	D gene	CDR3 DNA	CDR3 protein
TRBV19	TRBJ2-1	NA	NA	TGTGCCAGTAGTATCGAAGCGTCGAGCTCCTACAATGAGCAGTTCTTC	CASSIEASSSYNEQFF
TRBV5-4	TRBJ2-5	NA	NA	TGTGCCAGCAGCCTTACCGGCGGAAGGCAAGAGACCCAGTACTTC	CASSLTGGRQETQYF
TRBV13	TRBJ2-7	NA	NA	TGTGCCAGCAGCTTTTTCGCGGGGGCCGTTACCTACGAGCAGTACTTC	CASSFFAGAVTYEQYF
TRBV2	TRBJ1-1	NA	TRBD1	TGTGCCAGCGGAGACAGGGGGGGAACGGACACTGAAGCTTTCTTT	CASGDRGGTDTEAFF
TRBV28	TRBJ2-2	few	TRBD1	TGTGCCAGCAGTTCGGGACAGGGGGTCCCCGGGGAGCTGTTTTTT	CASSSGQGVPGELFF
TRBV27	TRBJ1-2	NA	NA	TGTGCCAGCAGTTTATCGGAGGACCCTGAAGGTGGCTACACCTTC	CASSLSEDPEGGYTF
TRBV7-2	TRBJ2-7	NA	TRBD2	TGTGCCAGCAGCCTTTATAGCGGGGGGTCCTACGAGCAGTACTTC	CASSLYSGGSYEQYF
TRBV19	TRBJ1-5	NA	TRBD1	TGTGCCAGTAGGCCGACAGGGGAGGGGGATCAGCCCCAGCATTTT	CASRPTGEGDQPQHF
TRBV12-5	TRBJ2-7	few	NA	TGTGCTAGTGGTTGGGGAGAGGGCTACGAGCAGTACTTC	CASGWGEGYEQYF
TRBV7-9	TRBJ2-4	NA	NA	TGTGCCAGCAGCTTGGAGTCCGGAGCCAAAAACATTCAGTACTTC	CASSLESGAKNIQYF